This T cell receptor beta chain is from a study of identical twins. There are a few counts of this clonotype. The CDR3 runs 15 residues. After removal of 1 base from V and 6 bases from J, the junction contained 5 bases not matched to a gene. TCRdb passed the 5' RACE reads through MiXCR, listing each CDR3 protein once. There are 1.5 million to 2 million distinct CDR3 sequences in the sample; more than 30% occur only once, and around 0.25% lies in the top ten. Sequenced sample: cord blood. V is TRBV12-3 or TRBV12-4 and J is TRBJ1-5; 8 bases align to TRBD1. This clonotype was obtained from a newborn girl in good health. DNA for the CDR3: TGTGCCAGCAGTTTAGGACAGGGGTTCGGTCAGCCCCAGCATTTT. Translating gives CASSLGQGFGQPQHF.